This T cell receptor beta chain derives from a study of CD8 T cells in Susac syndrome. RNA, at roughly 0.5 to 1 ug, was reverse transcribed with random hexamers. Amplification of the TCR beta CDR3 was carried out by immunoSEQ multiplex PCR, which spanned a total of 54 Vbeta and 13 Jbeta segments. TCRdb re-called the immunoSEQ multiplex PCR reads with MiXCR, one entry per CDR3 protein. This sample yields under 85,000 distinct CDR3 sequences, of which around 96% are seen a single time; 0.55% to 0.7% belongs to the top ten. The ends lost 5 bases at V and 4 bases at J; junction bases unmatched: 11. This CDR3 comprises 17 residues. The germline gives CDR1 LNHNV, CDR2 YYDKDF (reference sequence).

Material for sequencing was CD8+ T cells from PBMCs. The V call is TRBV15, the J call TRBJ2-1; 10 bases match TRBD1. This clonotype was sampled from a human donor with multiple sclerosis. CDR3 residues: CATSPQRRTGGYNEQFF. DNA of the CDR3: TGTGCCACCAGCCCCCAACGGAGGACAGGGGGATACAATGAGCAGTTCTTC.